The sequence of this T cell receptor beta chain was determined in a study of blood T cell repertoires in COVID-19. Study context: Samples taken during acute and convalescent COVID-19 were collected in the United States, Italy and Spain. T cells, B-cell-depleted T cells, or PBMCs provided the cDNA or gDNA that served as material.

In the original processing: By means of reference gene primer amplification, nucleated cell counts were estimated. Assay used: immunoSEQ multiplex PCR; TCRdb lists only in-frame clones, some missing. D and trimming come from the DNA, and the V and J calls and clone size come from that table. The sample records approximately 110,000 clones, more than 70% being singletons. V was trimmed by 1 base and J by 4 bases, leaving 11 bases between them. Germline loops: CDR1 SGHVS, CDR2 FNYEAQ. The CDR3 covers 15 residues. The clonotype comes from a human donor in a cohort sampled during active COVID-19. The source material was peripheral blood. The J gene is TRBJ1-5, the V gene TRBV7-6; D is undetermined. The CDR3 nucleotides read TGTGCCAGCAGCTTAGAAGGCGGCTTAAATCAGCCCCAGCATTTT. This translates into CASSLEGGLNQPQHF.